This T cell receptor beta chain derives from a study of blood T cell repertoires in COVID-19. Study-wide context: COVID-19 samples collected from the United States, Italy and Spain covered acute and convalescent phases. PBMCs, B-cell-depleted T cells, or T cells were the source of the cDNA or gDNA that made up the material.

The CDR3 extends over 16 amino acids. J was trimmed by 8 bases and V by 0 bases; bases with no gene match: 10. Germline V gives CDR1 LGHNA, CDR2 YNFKEQ. Patients of the Seattle cohort, enrolled during active infection, were followed longitudinally. Methods used by the authors: Amplification of reference gene primers was used by the study to estimate nucleated cell counts. Assay used: immunoSEQ multiplex PCR; TCRdb lists only in-frame clones, some missing. V, J and clone size are taken as reported in that table, and D and trimming were inferred from the DNA itself. The table shows tens of thousands of clones, with around 86% occurring only once.

V is TRBV4-2 and J is TRBJ2-3, with 8 bases matching TRBD2. Material for sequencing was peripheral blood. This TCR was recovered from a man aged 40-55 years with COVID-19, enrolled during active disease. CDR3 protein: CASSQESGGALSTQYF. CDR3 DNA: TGTGCCAGCAGCCAAGAAAGCGGGGGTGCTCTCAGTACGCAGTATTTT.